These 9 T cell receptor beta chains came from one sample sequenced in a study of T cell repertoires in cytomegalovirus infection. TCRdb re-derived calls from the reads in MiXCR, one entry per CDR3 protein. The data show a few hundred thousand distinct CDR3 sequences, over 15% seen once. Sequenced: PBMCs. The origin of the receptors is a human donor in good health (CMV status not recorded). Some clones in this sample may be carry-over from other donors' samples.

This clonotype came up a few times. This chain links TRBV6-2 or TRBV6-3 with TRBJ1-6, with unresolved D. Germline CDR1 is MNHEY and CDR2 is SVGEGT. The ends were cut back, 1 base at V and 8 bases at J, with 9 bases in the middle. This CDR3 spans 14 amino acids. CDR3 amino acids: CASSYLGGYSPLHF. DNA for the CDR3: TGTGCCAGCAGTTACTTGGGAGGATATTCACCCCTCCACTTT.

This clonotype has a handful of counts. DNA for the CDR3: TGTGCCATCAGTGAGAGGAGGACAGGGTCCTACGAGCAGTACTTC. Amino acid sequence: CAISERRTGSYEQYF. V usage is TRBV10-3 and J usage is TRBJ2-7, with TRBD1 matching 8 bases. Trimming at V came to 2 bases and at J to 1 base, leaving 4 bases not matched to a gene. Per the germline V gene, CDR1 is ENHRY and CDR2 is SYGVKD. This CDR3 is built from 15 residues.

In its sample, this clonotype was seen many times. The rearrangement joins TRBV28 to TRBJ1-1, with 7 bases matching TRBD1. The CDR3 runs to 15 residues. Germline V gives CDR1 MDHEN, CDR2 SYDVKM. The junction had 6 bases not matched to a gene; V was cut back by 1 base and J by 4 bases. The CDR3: CASSLFPGGITEAFF. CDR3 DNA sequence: TGTGCCAGCAGTTTATTCCCAGGGGGGATCACTGAAGCTTTCTTT.

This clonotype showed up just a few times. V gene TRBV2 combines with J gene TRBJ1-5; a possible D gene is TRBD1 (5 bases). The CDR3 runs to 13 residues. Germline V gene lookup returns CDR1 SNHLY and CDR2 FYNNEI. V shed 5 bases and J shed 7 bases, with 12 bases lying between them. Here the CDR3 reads CASSRDQRQPQHF. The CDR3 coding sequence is TGTGCCAGCAGTCGGGACCAACGCCAGCCCCAGCATTTT.

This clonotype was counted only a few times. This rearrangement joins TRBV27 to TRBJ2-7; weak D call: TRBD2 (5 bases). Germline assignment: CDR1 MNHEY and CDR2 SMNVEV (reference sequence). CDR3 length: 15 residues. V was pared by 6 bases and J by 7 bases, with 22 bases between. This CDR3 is CASSSRTLGNGEQYF. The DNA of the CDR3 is TGTGCCAGCAGCTCCCGGACTCTCGGGAACGGGGAGCAGTACTTC.

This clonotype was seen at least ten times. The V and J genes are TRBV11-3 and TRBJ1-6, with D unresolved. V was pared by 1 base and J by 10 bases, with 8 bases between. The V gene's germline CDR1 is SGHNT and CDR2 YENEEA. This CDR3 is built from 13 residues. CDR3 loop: CASSLGAGSPLHF. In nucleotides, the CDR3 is TGTGCCAGCAGCTTAGGGGCAGGATCACCCCTCCACTTT.

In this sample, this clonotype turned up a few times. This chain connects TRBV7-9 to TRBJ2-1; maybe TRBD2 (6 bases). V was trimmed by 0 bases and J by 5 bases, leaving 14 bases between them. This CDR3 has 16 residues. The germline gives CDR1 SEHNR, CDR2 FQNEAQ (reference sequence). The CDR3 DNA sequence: TGTGCCAGCAGCTTAGCGGGACTTCTTACCCACAATGAGCAGTTCTTC. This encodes CASSLAGLLTHNEQFF.

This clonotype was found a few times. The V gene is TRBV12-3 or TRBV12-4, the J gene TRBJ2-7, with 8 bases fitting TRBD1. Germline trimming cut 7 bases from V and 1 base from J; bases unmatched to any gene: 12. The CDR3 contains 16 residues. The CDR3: CASMSGVGTGSYEQYF. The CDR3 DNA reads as TGTGCCAGCATGTCGGGGGTGGGGACAGGATCCTACGAGCAGTACTTC.

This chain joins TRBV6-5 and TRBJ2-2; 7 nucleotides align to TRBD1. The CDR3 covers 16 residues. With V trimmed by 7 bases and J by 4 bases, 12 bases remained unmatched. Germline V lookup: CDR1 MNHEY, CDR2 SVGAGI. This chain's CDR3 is CASNPEGTVTTGELFF. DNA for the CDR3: TGTGCCAGCAACCCAGAGGGGACAGTGACCACCGGGGAGCTGTTTTTT.